This TCR beta chain was observed in a study of T cell responses to AZD1222 COVID-19 vaccine. The CDR3 length is 12 residues. CDR1 and CDR2 (germline): MNHEY, SMNVEV (reference sequence). V was trimmed by 3 bases and J by 9 bases, leaving 6 bases between them. Sequencing was performed with immunoSEQ multiplex PCR; in TCRdb, only in-frame clones are kept and a portion is missing. The sample carries roughly 120,000 clones, about 90% recorded once. This material consisted of peripheral blood, taken on day 0 of AZD1222 vaccination. V is TRBV27 and J is TRBJ1-6; D gene uncertain. The TCR was taken from an adult in good health. CDR3 nucleotide sequence: TGTGCCAGCAGTTTTGGCAGTTCACCCCTCCACTTT. The encoded protein is CASSFGSSPLHF.